This TCR beta chain was captured in a study of OX40 agonist ivuxolimab in advanced cancers. Regarding the complete study: Ivuxolimab was a fully human IgG2 agonistic monoclonal antibody targeting the costimulatory receptor OX40 (CD134). Intravenous ivuxolimab was administered to patients every 2 weeks at six dose levels: 0.01, 0.1, 0.3, 1.5, 3 and 10 mg/kg. Of the 50 to 55 patients in dose escalation, some 19 had hepatocellular carcinoma, approximately 15 had melanoma, 9 had renal cell carcinoma and 9 had head and neck cancer. In the dose-escalation cohort, approximately 82% of patients were male, and the mean age was around 60 years, with a range of about 23 to 90. Prior anti-PD-1, anti-PD-L1 or anti-CTLA-4 therapy was permitted, and checkpoint inhibitors had been received by less than 45% of dose-escalation patients. Partial responses occurred in three dose-escalation patients, of whom one had hepatocellular carcinoma and two had cutaneous melanoma. Peripheral TCRbeta sequencing aimed to test whether ivuxolimab altered TCR sequence diversity and caused clonal T-cell expansion. The paper covers the monotherapy dose-escalation part of the phase I ivuxolimab trial, which included N of about 56 patients. Study-wide conclusions, independent of this receptor: The antigen specificity of the clonally expanded peripheral T cells was not determined. Low levels of normalized T-cell clonal expansion were also seen in some patients who did not respond. Clonal expansion of both CD4+ and CD8+ blood T cells was observed from baseline to week 6 at doses 0.1 to 3.0 mg/kg. In the 0.1-3.0 mg/kg groups, partial responders had among the lowest normalized peripheral clonal expansion, particularly in CD8+ T cells. After ivuxolimab, CD8+ T cells had more expanded clones than CD4+ T cells on average.

Looking up the germline V gene yields CDR1 SGHRS and CDR2 YFSETQ. Trimming at the junction amounts to 4 bases on V and 8 bases on J, and the germline ends lie 15 bases apart. Inclusive of the bounding cysteine and phenylalanine, the CDR3 is 13 residues long. Of all the DNA, just the CDR3 is kept, 39 bases in frame from base 1. Patients with autoimmune disease history or receiving systemic immunosuppression were excluded from the trial. Peripheral blood for TCR sequencing was collected from all dose cohorts at baseline, on cycle 4 day 1, and on cycle 7 day 1. The samples were drawn from a first-in-human, open-label, multicenter phase I dose-escalation trial of ivuxolimab. Adults with locally advanced or metastatic head and neck squamous cell, hepatocellular, melanoma or renal cell carcinoma were enrolled in the trial. CD4+ and CD8+ T cells were sorted separately from peripheral blood before TCR sequencing.

This clone was recorded only once. Its antigen target is currently unknown. Qualities for individual bases were not recorded, and no much larger clone is one base off. To sequence the TCRbeta CDR3 region, genomic DNA was isolated from the sorted cells. TCRbeta CDR3 regions were sequenced using the immunoSEQ Assay. TCRdb took this table from immuneACCESS and kept in-frame rearrangements with V and J called. Such tables lack part of the clones; where checked against another copy, unresolved V genes explain under half of the gap, and the rest is unexplained. The sample data list about 85,000 clones, and around 80% of these were observed just once. The ten largest clones represent 5.5% to 7% of the sample.

This receptor was obtained from an adult with an advanced solid tumor such as melanoma, head and neck, liver or kidney cancer. Sequenced here: CD4+ or CD8+ T cells sorted from blood, sampled in a trial of the OX40 agonist ivuxolimab. The chain joins TRBV5-1 to TRBJ1-2, and the D gene may be TRBD1, 6 bases matching. The CDR3 sequence is CASSLLGGAGYTF. The base sequence is TGCGCCAGCAGCCTCCTGGGGGGGGCAGGCTACACCTTC.